This T cell receptor beta chain was captured by sequencing in a study of shared clonotypes between healthy human individuals. Overall study: Used for every donor were three CD4 naive, three CD4 memory, two CD8 naive and one CD8 memory plate.

Every one of the donors was a Caucasian adult that lived in Nashville, Tennessee. In germline, CDR1 is MDHEN, CDR2 SYDVKM. This CDR3 has 14 amino acids. The ends were cut back, 3 bases at V and 1 base at J, with 9 bases in the middle. It was 150 to 200 ng DNA, about 30,000 T cell genomes, that sorted-subset replicate PCRs used. TCRdb's table, derived via immunoSEQ multiplex PCR, lists solely in-frame clones and lacks some. The sample records about 1.5 million clones, 95% to 99% being singletons. This rearrangement joins TRBV28 to TRBJ2-5; D ambiguous. Sequencing was done on a sample of naive CD4+ T cells sorted from blood. Subset noted: CD45RA+ positively selected. The receptor's source is a man aged 25 to 40 in good health. The CDR3 bases are TGTGCCAGCAGTTTTCTCAGGTCCCAAGAGACCCAGTACTTC. Translated: CASSFLRSQETQYF.